These T cell receptor beta chains were read from a single sample in a study of blood T cell repertoires in COVID-19. Produced via immunoSEQ multiplex PCR; TCRdb's table is partial and in-frame only. The sample yields over 130,000 clones, about three quarters seen once. Sequencing input: peripheral blood. These receptors were collected from a woman aged 50 to 60 with active or convalescent COVID-19. Each CDR3 is given with its conserved first and last residue. Each record gives: V gene, J gene, D gene, clone size, CDR3 DNA, CDR3 protein. A D gene is named only where the DNA matches it firmly. Clone sizes are given selectively: once, few, many, or a class where the clone is expanded.

v_gene: TRBV18
j_gene: TRBJ2-3
d_gene: TRBD1
abundance: .
CDR3nt: TGTGCCAGCTCACCGGGGACAGCGGACGATACGCAGTATTTT
CDR3aa: CASSPGTADDTQYF

v_gene: TRBV30
j_gene: TRBJ1-5
d_gene: TRBD1
abundance: .
CDR3nt: TGTGCCTGGACCCGACAGGGGACTAGCAATCAGCCCCAGCATTTT
CDR3aa: CAWTRQGTSNQPQHF

v_gene: TRBV29-1
j_gene: TRBJ1-2
d_gene: .
abundance: .
CDR3nt: TGCAGCGTTCGAGAGGCCTATGGCTACACCTTC
CDR3aa: CSVREAYGYTF

v_gene: TRBV7-6
j_gene: TRBJ1-5
d_gene: TRBD1
abundance: once
CDR3nt: TGTGCCAGCAGCCCAGGGGGCAGGGAACAGCCCCAGCATTTT
CDR3aa: CASSPGGREQPQHF

v_gene: TRBV28
j_gene: TRBJ2-7
d_gene: TRBD1
abundance: .
CDR3nt: TGTGCCAGCAGTAGGACAGGGTGGAGCTCCTACGAGCAGTACTTC
CDR3aa: CASSRTGWSSYEQYF

v_gene: TRBV27
j_gene: TRBJ2-7
d_gene: .
abundance: few
CDR3nt: TGTGCCAGCAGTTTAAGACAGTCCTACGAGCAGTACTTC
CDR3aa: CASSLRQSYEQYF

v_gene: TRBV5-1
j_gene: TRBJ2-7
d_gene: TRBD1
abundance: .
CDR3nt: TGCGCCAGCAGCCGAGGCCCCGACAGGGCGGACGAGCAGTACTTC
CDR3aa: CASSRGPDRADEQYF

v_gene: TRBV21-1
j_gene: TRBJ1-2
d_gene: .
abundance: .
CDR3nt: TGTGCCAGCAGCGAGGGGACAGGTGGCTATGGCTACACCTTC
CDR3aa: CASSEGTGGYGYTF

v_gene: TRBV4-2
j_gene: TRBJ1-3
d_gene: .
abundance: .
CDR3nt: TGTGCCAGCAGCCAAACGACAGCCTCTGGAAACACCATATATTTT
CDR3aa: CASSQTTASGNTIYF

v_gene: TRBV27
j_gene: TRBJ1-2
d_gene: .
abundance: .
CDR3nt: TGTGCCAGCAGTCCGTCCGGGACAATTGGCTACACCTTC
CDR3aa: CASSPSGTIGYTF

v_gene: TRBV7-2
j_gene: TRBJ2-5
d_gene: .
abundance: .
CDR3nt: TGTGCCAGCAGCGCACCTGGACAGAGACAAGAGACCCAGTACTTC
CDR3aa: CASSAPGQRQETQYF

v_gene: TRBV2
j_gene: TRBJ1-6
d_gene: .
abundance: .
CDR3nt: TGTGCCAGCAGTGAATTGGCGGGGAATTCACCCCTCCACTTT
CDR3aa: CASSELAGNSPLHF

v_gene: TRBV5-6
j_gene: TRBJ1-4
d_gene: .
abundance: .
CDR3nt: TGTGCCAGCAGCTTTCGGGAAAAACTGTTTTTT
CDR3aa: CASSFREKLFF

v_gene: TRBV12-3/TRBV12-4
j_gene: TRBJ1-2
d_gene: .
abundance: .
CDR3nt: TGTGCCAGCAGTCCCCAGGGGTATGGCTACACCTTC
CDR3aa: CASSPQGYGYTF

v_gene: TRBV7-2
j_gene: TRBJ2-1
d_gene: TRBD2
abundance: .
CDR3nt: TGTGCCAGCAGCCCTAGACTAGCCAATGAGCAGTTCTTC
CDR3aa: CASSPRLANEQFF

v_gene: TRBV18
j_gene: TRBJ1-4
d_gene: .
abundance: few
CDR3nt: TGTGCCAGCTCTCAGAGGACAGTAGTGGATGAAAAACTGTTTTTT
CDR3aa: CASSQRTVVDEKLFF

v_gene: TRBV5-1
j_gene: TRBJ1-1
d_gene: .
abundance: .
CDR3nt: TGCGCCAGCAGCCCGGAGGTGGACACTGAAGCTTTCTTT
CDR3aa: CASSPEVDTEAFF

v_gene: TRBV9
j_gene: TRBJ2-7
d_gene: TRBD2
abundance: .
CDR3nt: TGTGCCAGCAGCCCAAGCGGGGCCGCCTACGAGCAGTACTTC
CDR3aa: CASSPSGAAYEQYF

v_gene: TRBV21-1
j_gene: TRBJ2-7
d_gene: .
abundance: few
CDR3nt: TGTGCCAGCAGCAAACAAGGTGGGCAGGGGTCCTACGAGCAGTACTTC
CDR3aa: CASSKQGGQGSYEQYF

v_gene: TRBV15
j_gene: TRBJ2-5
d_gene: TRBD2
abundance: once
CDR3nt: TGTGCCACCAGCGGGGGACTAGCGGGGCCCCAAGAGACCCAGTACTTC
CDR3aa: CATSGGLAGPQETQYF

v_gene: TRBV20-1
j_gene: TRBJ2-7
d_gene: .
abundance: .
CDR3nt: TGCAGTGCTAGAGCTGCCTACGAGCAGTACTTC
CDR3aa: CSARAAYEQYF

v_gene: TRBV6-2/TRBV6-3
j_gene: TRBJ2-3
d_gene: TRBD2
abundance: .
CDR3nt: TGTGCCAGCAGCGGGACTAGCGTGTCAGATACGCAGTATTTT
CDR3aa: CASSGTSVSDTQYF

v_gene: TRBV3-1/TRBV3-2
j_gene: TRBJ2-2
d_gene: .
abundance: .
CDR3nt: TGTGCCAGCAGCCAAGTTTACGGTAATAACACCGGGGAGCTGTTTTTT
CDR3aa: CASSQVYGNNTGELFF

v_gene: TRBV28
j_gene: TRBJ2-2
d_gene: TRBD2
abundance: .
CDR3nt: TGTGCCAGCACTCGCGGGAGTGGGAACACCGGGGAGCTGTTTTTT
CDR3aa: CASTRGSGNTGELFF

v_gene: TRBV6-2/TRBV6-3
j_gene: TRBJ1-5
d_gene: TRBD1
abundance: .
CDR3nt: TGTGCCAGCAGTTGGACAGGACTTAGCAATCAGCCCCAGCATTTT
CDR3aa: CASSWTGLSNQPQHF

v_gene: TRBV30
j_gene: TRBJ1-1
d_gene: .
abundance: .
CDR3nt: TGTGCCTGGAAACGGGGGAACACTGAAGCTTTCTTT
CDR3aa: CAWKRGNTEAFF

v_gene: TRBV4-3
j_gene: TRBJ2-2
d_gene: .
abundance: .
CDR3nt: TGCGCCAGCAGCCAAGATCGGGGGACCGGGGAGCTGTTTTTT
CDR3aa: CASSQDRGTGELFF

v_gene: TRBV10-1
j_gene: TRBJ1-4
d_gene: .
abundance: few
CDR3nt: TGCGCCAGCAGTGAGTTTGGATCCCAGACCCTAGAAACCCGAAGGAGGACTAATGAAAAACTGTTTTTT
CDR3aa: CASSEFGSQTLETRRRTNEKLFF

v_gene: TRBV19
j_gene: TRBJ2-7
d_gene: TRBD2
abundance: .
CDR3nt: TGTGCCAGTAGTGAGGTAGCGGGACCCTACGAGCAGTACTTC
CDR3aa: CASSEVAGPYEQYF

v_gene: TRBV19
j_gene: TRBJ2-7
d_gene: .
abundance: .
CDR3nt: TGTGCCAGTAGTATCTCCCTCCGGACATTCGGGCAGTACTTC
CDR3aa: CASSISLRTFGQYF

v_gene: TRBV9
j_gene: TRBJ2-7
d_gene: TRBD2
abundance: .
CDR3nt: TGTGCCAGCAGCGTTGGGACTAGCGAAACCTACGAGCAGTACTTC
CDR3aa: CASSVGTSETYEQYF

v_gene: TRBV6-2/TRBV6-3
j_gene: TRBJ1-1
d_gene: TRBD1
abundance: .
CDR3nt: TGTGCCAGCAGTTACACGCATCAGGGGGCTAGAACTGAAGCTTTCTTT
CDR3aa: CASSYTHQGARTEAFF

v_gene: TRBV10-3
j_gene: TRBJ1-2
d_gene: .
abundance: .
CDR3nt: TGTGCCATCAGTGAGCCAACCTCCGGACAGCCCTATGGCTACACCTTC
CDR3aa: CAISEPTSGQPYGYTF

v_gene: TRBV27
j_gene: TRBJ1-1
d_gene: .
abundance: few
CDR3nt: TGTGCCAGCAGTAGTGCGGTTATGAACACTGAAGCTTTCTTT
CDR3aa: CASSSAVMNTEAFF

v_gene: TRBV7-2
j_gene: TRBJ2-7
d_gene: TRBD2
abundance: .
CDR3nt: TGTGCCAGCAGCCTGACTAGCGGATCCTCGGAGCAGTACTTC
CDR3aa: CASSLTSGSSEQYF

v_gene: TRBV19
j_gene: TRBJ1-2
d_gene: .
abundance: few
CDR3nt: TGTGCCAGTAGTATAGATCTGGCGAGGGACTATGGCTACACCTTC
CDR3aa: CASSIDLARDYGYTF

v_gene: TRBV9
j_gene: TRBJ1-2
d_gene: .
abundance: .
CDR3nt: TGTGCCAGCAGCGCTAGTAGCCGGAGTGGCAACTATGGCTACACCTTC
CDR3aa: CASSASSRSGNYGYTF

v_gene: TRBV4-2
j_gene: TRBJ2-3
d_gene: TRBD2
abundance: few
CDR3nt: TGTGCCAGCAGCCGCACTAGCGGGGGGGCCTCGAGCACAGATACGCAGTATTTT
CDR3aa: CASSRTSGGASSTDTQYF

v_gene: TRBV2
j_gene: TRBJ2-5
d_gene: TRBD1
abundance: .
CDR3nt: TGTGCCAGCGTAAGACAGGGAATCCAAGAGACCCAGTACTTC
CDR3aa: CASVRQGIQETQYF

v_gene: TRBV5-4
j_gene: TRBJ2-1
d_gene: .
abundance: .
CDR3nt: TGTGCCAGCAGCCCTCCCCGACAGACCAATGAGCAGTTCTTC
CDR3aa: CASSPPRQTNEQFF

v_gene: TRBV7-9
j_gene: TRBJ2-7
d_gene: TRBD2
abundance: few
CDR3nt: TGTGCCAGCAGCCGGGAGGGGAGCTCCTACGAGCAGTACTTC
CDR3aa: CASSREGSSYEQYF

v_gene: TRBV4-1
j_gene: TRBJ2-3
d_gene: .
abundance: few
CDR3nt: TGCGCCAGCAGCCAAGGAGGAACCCGAGATACGCAGTATTTT
CDR3aa: CASSQGGTRDTQYF

v_gene: TRBV7-2
j_gene: TRBJ2-5
d_gene: .
abundance: .
CDR3nt: TGTGCCAGCAGCCCGAGTGGTGGGACCCAGTACTTC
CDR3aa: CASSPSGGTQYF

v_gene: TRBV5-1
j_gene: TRBJ2-4
d_gene: TRBD2
abundance: .
CDR3nt: TGCGCCAGCAGCTTGGCCTTGCGGGGGGGAGCCAAAAACATTCAGTACTTC
CDR3aa: CASSLALRGGAKNIQYF

v_gene: TRBV6-5
j_gene: TRBJ1-1
d_gene: .
abundance: .
CDR3nt: TGTGCCAGCAGTCCTGGCAGGTTGAACACTGAAGCTTTCTTT
CDR3aa: CASSPGRLNTEAFF

v_gene: TRBV1
j_gene: TRBJ2-3
d_gene: .
abundance: .
CDR3nt: TGCACCAGCAGCCAAGATCTGGCTAGGATGGGCACAGATACGCAGTATTTT
CDR3aa: CTSSQDLARMGTDTQYF

v_gene: TRBV10-3
j_gene: TRBJ1-4
d_gene: TRBD1
abundance: .
CDR3nt: TGTGCCATCTCCAGGGGGACTTCCAATAATGAAAAACTGTTTTTT
CDR3aa: CAISRGTSNNEKLFF

v_gene: TRBV4-2
j_gene: TRBJ1-2
d_gene: .
abundance: .
CDR3nt: TGTGCCAGCAGCCAAGATGCCGGTGCCGCGTTTGGCTACACCTTC
CDR3aa: CASSQDAGAAFGYTF

v_gene: TRBV25-1
j_gene: TRBJ1-2
d_gene: .
abundance: .
CDR3nt: TGTGCCAGCACCAGATCTGGAGCAGGGCTCAGGGGCTACACCTTC
CDR3aa: CASTRSGAGLRGYTF

v_gene: TRBV7-8
j_gene: TRBJ2-5
d_gene: TRBD1
abundance: .
CDR3nt: TGTGCCAGCAGCCGGGGACAGAAAGAGACCCAGTACTTC
CDR3aa: CASSRGQKETQYF

v_gene: TRBV28
j_gene: TRBJ1-2
d_gene: .
abundance: .
CDR3nt: TGTGCCAGCAGAGCCCCAGGGTCGGTTTACTCCGACTATGGCTACACCTTC
CDR3aa: CASRAPGSVYSDYGYTF

v_gene: TRBV4-3
j_gene: TRBJ2-2
d_gene: TRBD1
abundance: medium-sized
CDR3nt: TGCGCCAGCAGCCAGTCGGACAGGACCTACACCGGGGAGCTGTTTTTT
CDR3aa: CASSQSDRTYTGELFF

v_gene: TRBV18
j_gene: TRBJ1-6
d_gene: TRBD1
abundance: .
CDR3nt: TGTGCCAGCTCACCAGGCCAGGGGGTAGGTTCACCCCTCCACTTT
CDR3aa: CASSPGQGVGSPLHF

v_gene: TRBV7-9
j_gene: TRBJ1-4
d_gene: TRBD1
abundance: once
CDR3nt: TGTGCCAGCAGCTTAGTCGAGACAGGGGGTGAAAAACTGTTTTTT
CDR3aa: CASSLVETGGEKLFF